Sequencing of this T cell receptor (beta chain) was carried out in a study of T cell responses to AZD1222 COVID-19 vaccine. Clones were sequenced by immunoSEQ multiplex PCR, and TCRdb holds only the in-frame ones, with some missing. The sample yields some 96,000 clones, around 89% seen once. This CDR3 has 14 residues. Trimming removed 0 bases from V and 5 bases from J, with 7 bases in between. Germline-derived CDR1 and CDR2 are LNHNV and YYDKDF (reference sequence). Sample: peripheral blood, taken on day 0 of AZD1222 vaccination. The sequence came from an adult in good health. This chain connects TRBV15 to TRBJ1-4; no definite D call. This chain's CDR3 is CATSRDTWNEKLFF. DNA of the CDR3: TGTGCCACCAGCAGAGACACGTGGAATGAAAAACTGTTTTTT.